This T cell receptor beta chain comes out of a study of T-cell reconstitution after alpha-beta-depleted transplantation in children (dated by TCRdb to 2016 to 2017). As for the study more broadly: T-cell immune reconstitution after TCRalphabeta/CD19-depleted allogeneic hematopoietic cell transplantation in children was quantitatively tracked in the study by means of TCR repertoire profiling. Summary of the overall study and its limitations: The high TCRbeta diversity at day 60 in some patients was ascribed to recipient T cells and intrathymic progenitors that had survived conditioning. The apparently early recovery of alphabetaT-cell counts about two months after transplant reportedly depended on only several hundred rapidly expanded clones that came from non-depleted graft cells. Over subsequent months, a decline in hyperexpanded clone frequencies was noted, and after one year, T-cell counts and TCRbeta diversity were mostly ascribed to newly produced T cells.

There are a few counts of this clonotype. Its antigen remains undetermined. One base away there is no much larger clone; base qualities are not given. The meaning of the sample's treatment or condition label: allogeneic hematopoietic cell transplantation with graft depleted of TCRalphabeta T cells and CD19 B cells. TCRalphabeta/CD19-depleted allogeneic hematopoietic cell grafts were given to the transplant recipients, all of whom were children. The method was PCR. The instrument given in TCRdb is Illumina HiSeq 2500. TCR library preparation used molecular barcoding, with unique molecular identifiers applied to normalize quantification of the TCRbeta repertoire. TCRdb handled the public reads itself, with Q25 trimming in fastp and clone calling in MiXCR, and kept productive beta chains. Every CDR3 protein is listed once, alongside the most common genes and DNA of its rows. The sample records approximately 110,000 distinct CDR3 sequences, under 30% of which are singletons. The top ten clones comprise approximately 10% of the sample.

Reading from cysteine to phenylalanine, the CDR3 counts 14 amino acids. Here the CDR3 DNA is all that survives: 42 bases in frame from base 1. As encoded in the germline V gene, CDR1 is SGHNT while CDR2 is YENEEA. Trimming removed 2 bases from V and 1 base from J, leaving 5 bases between the germline ends. The receptor was isolated from a male patient aged 2-10 years who had a stem cell transplant for chronic granulomatous disease, so the T cells may come from the graft donor. The sample consisted of PBMCs, mostly from graft donor cells, taken 180 days after TCRalphabeta/CD19-depleted stem cell transplant. The rearranged segments are TRBV11-3 and TRBJ2-2; TRBD1 is possibly the D segment (5 matching bases). The CDR3 reads as follows: CASSLTGNTGELFF. The sequenced DNA is TGTGCCAGCAGCTTAACAGGGAACACCGGGGAGCTGTTTTTT.